This TCR beta chain originates from a study of blood T cell repertoires in COVID-19. This CDR3 region has 17 residues. Germline CDR1 reads LNHDA; CDR2 reads SQIVND (reference sequence). The junction had 11 bases not matched to a gene; V was cut back by 5 bases and J by 1 base. Here immunoSEQ multiplex PCR was the method, and the copy in TCRdb shows in-frame clones only, minus some. Of some 250,000 clones listed, more than 65% are singletons. This clone occurred many times. The origin of this receptor is a woman of 80 years or more with acute or convalescent COVID-19. V gene TRBV19 combines with J gene TRBJ1-5, with TRBD1 identical over 7 bases. The sequenced material came from peripheral blood. CDR3 in DNA: TGTGCCAGTAGTTGGAGACTCGACAGGGCCAGCAATCAGCCCCAGCATTTT. It translates to CASSWRLDRASNQPQHF.